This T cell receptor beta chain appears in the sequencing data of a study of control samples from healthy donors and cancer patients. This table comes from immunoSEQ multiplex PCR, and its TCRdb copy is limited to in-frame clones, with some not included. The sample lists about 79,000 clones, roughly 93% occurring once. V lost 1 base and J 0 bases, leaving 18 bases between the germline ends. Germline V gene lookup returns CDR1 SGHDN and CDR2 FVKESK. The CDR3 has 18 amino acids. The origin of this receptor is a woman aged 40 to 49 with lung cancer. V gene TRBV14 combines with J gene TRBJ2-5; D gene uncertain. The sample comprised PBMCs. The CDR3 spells CASSQALSWRRYQETQYF. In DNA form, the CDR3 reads TGTGCCAGCAGCCAAGCCTTAAGTTGGCGAAGGTACCAAGAGACCCAGTACTTC.